The entry below gives a single T cell receptor beta chain sequence along with its context. This sample stems from a study of blood T cell repertoires in COVID-19. The overall study: Some COVID-19 samples were acute and others convalescent; all came from the United States, Italy and Spain. In each case, the material was cDNA or gDNA derived from T cells, B-cell-depleted T cells, or PBMCs.

In germline, CDR1 is MNHEY, CDR2 SVGAGI. This CDR3 region has 12 residues. V dropped 7 bases and J dropped 11; count of bases not matched to a gene: 6. The table came from immunoSEQ multiplex PCR; TCRdb's copy has only in-frame clones and leaves some out. The table has some 60,000 clones, over 70% seen once; the top ten hold roughly a sixth. The J gene is TRBJ2-2, the V gene TRBV6-5, with TRBD1 identical over 8 bases. The specimen was peripheral blood. The TCR was taken from a woman in her forties or fifties with active or convalescent COVID-19. This CDR3 reads CASTGQGLELFF. The CDR3 DNA sequence: TGTGCCAGCACCGGACAGGGTCTAGAGCTGTTTTTT.